A selection of T cell receptor beta chains follows, all from one sample in a study of blood T cell repertoires in COVID-19. Here immunoSEQ multiplex PCR was the method, and the copy in TCRdb shows in-frame clones only, minus some. Of 65,000 to 90,000 clones in the sample, around 89% were seen once. The sequenced sample was peripheral blood. The receptors come from a woman of 80 years or more with acute or convalescent COVID-19. CDR3s include the opening cysteine and the closing phenylalanine or tryptophan. D genes are given only for firm matches. Clone sizes are given selectively: once, few, many, or a class where the clone is expanded.

size | J | D | V | DNA | CDR3
few | TRBJ2-1 | - | TRBV7-9 | TGTGCCAGCAGCTTAGGACTAGGGTCCTACAATGAGCAGTTCTTC | CASSLGLGSYNEQFF
- | TRBJ2-5 | - | TRBV7-2 | TGTGCCAGCAGCTCCTTAGGGGGTGGGGGAGAGACCCAGTACTTC | CASSSLGGGGETQYF
- | TRBJ1-2 | - | TRBV28 | TGTGCCAGCAGTTTAATCAGGGAGGCCTATGGCTACACCTTC | CASSLIREAYGYTF
- | TRBJ1-4 | - | TRBV15 | TGTGCCACCAGCAGACCGGGTGGCGGTGAAAAACTGTTTTTT | CATSRPGGGEKLFF
once | TRBJ1-6 | - | TRBV5-1 | TGCGCCAGCAGCTTGGCGGGGGTCAGCTCCTATAATTCACCCCTCCACTTT | CASSLAGVSSYNSPLHF
- | TRBJ1-2 | - | TRBV20-1 | TGCAGTGCGCCGGGACACCGTGGCTACACCTTC | CSAPGHRGYTF
- | TRBJ2-7 | TRBD2 | TRBV3-1/TRBV3-2 | TGTGCCAGCAGCCAAGATGTAGCGGGCTACGAGCAGTACTTC | CASSQDVAGYEQYF
- | TRBJ2-1 | - | TRBV11-2 | TGTGCCAGCAGCTCCCCGAGAAGCGGCTACAATGAGCAGTTCTTC | CASSSPRSGYNEQFF
- | TRBJ2-1 | - | TRBV10-1 | TGCGCCAGCGTGGACCTAGCGCCCTACAATGAGCAGTTCTTC | CASVDLAPYNEQFF
- | TRBJ2-7 | TRBD1 | TRBV7-6 | TGTGCCAGCAGCCTAAGGGCAGGGGGTAAGGGAACCTACGAGCAGTACTTC | CASSLRAGGKGTYEQYF
- | TRBJ2-3 | - | TRBV10-3 | TGTGCCATCAGTGGAATTGTGGAGGGGACAGATACGCAGTATTTT | CAISGIVEGTDTQYF
- | TRBJ2-7 | TRBD2 | TRBV19 | TGTGCCAGTAGTATCCCGGGACTAAGGACCTACGAGCAGTACTTC | CASSIPGLRTYEQYF
- | TRBJ2-2 | - | TRBV7-9 | TGTGCCAGCAGCCCAGAGAGGGGGGAGCTGTTTTTT | CASSPERGELFF
- | TRBJ2-5 | TRBD2 | TRBV2 | TGTGCCAGCAGGGAGGGGACTAGCTTAGCAGAGACCCAGTACTTC | CASREGTSLAETQYF
- | TRBJ2-1 | - | TRBV7-2 | TGTGCCAGCAGCTCCCAAGGGGCAGGGACTCCCAATGAGCAGTTCTTC | CASSSQGAGTPNEQFF
few | TRBJ2-1 | TRBD2 | TRBV6-2/TRBV6-3 | TGTGCCAGCAGTTACGCCGCCCGGGAAGCGGGGAATAAAGGGAAAGATGAGCAGTTCTTC | CASSYAAREAGNKGKDEQFF
- | TRBJ1-1 | TRBD1 | TRBV19 | TGTGCCAGTAGTATTAATCGGGACAGCACTAACACTGAAGCTTTCTTT | CASSINRDSTNTEAFF
once | TRBJ2-1 | - | TRBV19 | TGTGCCAGTAGTATCAGGCAGGTCTCCTACAATGAGCAGTTCTTC | CASSIRQVSYNEQFF
- | TRBJ2-2 | - | TRBV21-1 | TGTGCCAGCAGCCGGTTGACAGCGAACGCCGGGGAGCTGTTTTTT | CASSRLTANAGELFF
few | TRBJ1-1 | - | TRBV5-5 | TGTGCCAGCAGCCGAGGACGGGGGAACACTGAAGCTTTCTTT | CASSRGRGNTEAFF
- | TRBJ2-2 | TRBD2 | TRBV10-3 | TGTGCCATCAGTGGACTAGCGGGGACCGGGGAGCTGTTTTTT | CAISGLAGTGELFF
few | TRBJ1-2 | TRBD1 | TRBV25-1 | TGTGCCAGCATGGGGACAGACTCAGCCCGTGGCTACACCTTC | CASMGTDSARGYTF
- | TRBJ2-5 | - | TRBV6-5 | TGTGCCAGCAGTCCCGGGTCGGAGACCCAGTACTTC | CASSPGSETQYF
- | TRBJ1-5 | - | TRBV3-1/TRBV3-2 | TGTGCCAGCGGGCCGACATTTAATCAGCCCCAGCATTTT | CASGPTFNQPQHF
- | TRBJ1-1 | - | TRBV3-1/TRBV3-2 | TGTGCCAGCAGCCAACAGGCGAACACTGAAGCTTTCTTT | CASSQQANTEAFF
few | TRBJ1-2 | - | TRBV5-1 | TGCGCCAGCAGCTTAGGCAGGCCTTATGGCTACACCTTC | CASSLGRPYGYTF
- | TRBJ2-7 | - | TRBV3-1/TRBV3-2 | TGTGCCAGCAGCCCCTTTGGTAGCGCGTACGAGCAGTACTTC | CASSPFGSAYEQYF
- | TRBJ1-1 | - | TRBV3-1/TRBV3-2 | TGTGCCAGCAGCCACCGGGGTCGAAACACTGAAGCTTTCTTT | CASSHRGRNTEAFF
- | TRBJ2-7 | TRBD1 | TRBV7-8 | TGTGCCAGCAGCCGAGGACAGGGAGAGGGCGAGCAGTACTTC | CASSRGQGEGEQYF